This is a list of T cell receptor beta chains from one sample in a study of T cell responses to AZD1222 COVID-19 vaccine. TCRdb's table, derived via immunoSEQ multiplex PCR, lists solely in-frame clones and lacks some. Of 150,000 to 200,000 clones detected, around 94% appear once; the ten largest clones hold around 0.66%. The sample consisted of peripheral blood, taken on day 0 of AZD1222 vaccination. The receptors were gathered from an adult in good health. The CDR3 runs from the conserved cysteine through the conserved F or W. Fields, in order: D gene, J gene, clone size, V gene, CDR3 protein, CDR3 DNA. The D gene is left open where the match is weak. Not every row has a clone size; where given, it reads once, few, many or a size class.

NA,TRBJ1-6,NA,TRBV19,CASTGEYNSPLHF,TGTGCCAGTACAGGGGAATATAATTCACCCCTCCACTTT
NA,TRBJ2-7,NA,TRBV5-4,CASPSQFPSYEQYF,TGTGCCAGCCCCTCTCAGTTCCCCTCCTACGAGCAGTACTTC
NA,TRBJ1-2,once,TRBV30,CAWSPTFNYGYTF,TGTGCCTGGAGTCCAACGTTTAACTATGGCTACACCTTC
NA,TRBJ1-1,NA,TRBV7-8,CASSLGTANTEAFF,TGTGCCAGCAGCTTAGGTACAGCGAACACTGAAGCTTTCTTT
NA,TRBJ2-3,NA,TRBV5-5,CASSFSRTDTQYF,TGTGCCAGCAGTTTCTCCCGGACAGATACGCAGTATTTT
NA,TRBJ1-2,NA,TRBV30,CAWSWYGGLGYTF,TGTGCCTGGAGTTGGTACGGGGGACTGGGCTACACCTTC
NA,TRBJ1-2,NA,TRBV28,CASSWELYGYTF,TGTGCCAGCAGTTGGGAGCTTTATGGCTACACCTTC
TRBD1,TRBJ1-4,NA,TRBV28,CASNRGGSEKLFF,TGTGCCAGCAACAGGGGGGGGAGTGAAAAACTGTTTTTT
NA,TRBJ1-3,NA,TRBV14,CASSQRTLNRNTIYF,TGTGCCAGCAGCCAGAGGACGCTAAATCGAAACACCATATATTTT
TRBD2,TRBJ2-3,NA,TRBV7-9,CASSSPTSGRGDTQYF,TGTGCCAGCAGCTCCCCGACTAGCGGGAGGGGAGATACGCAGTATTTT
TRBD2,TRBJ2-2,once,TRBV13,CASSFPREIPGELFF,TGTGCCAGCAGCTTTCCGCGGGAGATTCCCGGGGAGCTGTTTTTT
NA,TRBJ2-7,NA,TRBV6-5,CASSKDRAAGEQYF,TGTGCCAGCAGCAAGGACAGGGCAGCGGGGGAGCAGTACTTC
NA,TRBJ1-5,NA,TRBV7-8,CASSQERGSNQPQHF,TGTGCCAGCAGCCAAGAGCGGGGAAGCAATCAGCCCCAGCATTTT
NA,TRBJ1-2,few,TRBV5-1,CASRGANYGYTF,TGCGCCAGCAGAGGGGCCAACTATGGCTACACCTTC
TRBD1,TRBJ1-3,NA,TRBV28,CASSSGQIGNTIYF,TGTGCCAGCAGTTCGGGACAGATTGGAAACACCATATATTTT
NA,TRBJ1-1,NA,TRBV19,CASSFRGNTEAFF,TGTGCCAGTAGTTTTCGGGGGAACACTGAAGCTTTCTTT
NA,TRBJ1-4,NA,TRBV18,CASSLRGGTATNEKLFF,TGTGCCAGCTCCCTACGGGGAGGGACTGCAACTAATGAAAAACTGTTTTTT
TRBD1,TRBJ1-2,NA,TRBV11-2,CASSTGGKISTGGDGYTF,TGTGCCAGCAGCACCGGGGGGAAAATTTCGACAGGGGGCGATGGCTACACCTTC
TRBD1,TRBJ1-5,NA,TRBV6-1,CASSVTLGAGGQPQHF,TGTGCCAGCAGTGTTACTCTAGGGGCAGGGGGCCAGCCCCAGCATTTT
NA,TRBJ2-1,NA,TRBV7-2,CASSRDKQRGVFYNEQFF,TGTGCCAGCAGCCGGGACAAACAAAGGGGGGTTTTCTACAATGAGCAGTTCTTC
NA,TRBJ1-4,NA,TRBV5-8,CASSYFGTKLFF,TGTGCCAGCAGCTACTTTGGAACAAAACTGTTTTTT
NA,TRBJ2-1,few,TRBV6-2/TRBV6-3,CASSYREEGNEQFF,TGTGCCAGCAGTTACCGGGAAGAAGGCAATGAGCAGTTCTTC
NA,TRBJ2-1,once,TRBV10-3,CAITVSASVSSYNEQFF,TGTGCCATCACAGTCTCCGCTAGCGTTAGCTCCTACAATGAGCAGTTCTTC
NA,TRBJ1-1,NA,TRBV12-3/TRBV12-4,CASTTRGNTEAFF,TGTGCCAGCACGACCCGAGGGAACACTGAAGCTTTCTTT
NA,TRBJ1-1,NA,TRBV6-1,CASSELPGTEAFF,TGTGCCAGCAGTGAACTTCCGGGGACTGAAGCTTTCTTT
TRBD2,TRBJ2-1,NA,TRBV18,CASSAGTSGLNEQFF,TGTGCCAGCTCCGCCGGGACTAGCGGCCTCAATGAGCAGTTCTTC
NA,TRBJ1-2,NA,TRBV30,CAWSGTFGYTF,TGTGCCTGGAGTGGGACGTTCGGCTACACCTTC
NA,TRBJ1-1,NA,TRBV29-1,CSVDGGLNTEAFF,TGCAGCGTTGACGGGGGGCTGAACACTGAAGCTTTCTTT
NA,TRBJ2-7,NA,TRBV28,CASSHPRGGSYEQYF,TGTGCCAGCAGCCACCCACGGGGCGGATCCTACGAGCAGTACTTC
TRBD1,TRBJ2-7,few,TRBV9,CASSKGQGALYEQYF,TGTGCCAGCAGCAAAGGACAGGGGGCTTTATACGAGCAGTACTTC
NA,TRBJ2-1,few,TRBV24-1,CATSDPKAMQFF,TGTGCCACCAGTGACCCGAAGGCTATGCAGTTCTTC
NA,TRBJ1-3,NA,TRBV10-3,CAQGADSGNTIYF,TGTGCCCAAGGGGCCGACTCTGGAAACACCATATATTTT
NA,TRBJ2-3,NA,TRBV27,CASSLSWDLLGTQYF,TGTGCCAGCAGTTTATCGTGGGACCTCCTCGGTACGCAGTATTTT